This note documents a single T cell receptor beta chain sequence. The CDR3 loop spans 15 amino acids. Germline CDR1 reads SGDLS; CDR2 reads YYNGEE. V was shortened by 4 bases and J by 4 bases, with 16 bases between the two germline ends. The data stem from a study of blood T cell repertoires in COVID-19. Profiling relied on immunoSEQ multiplex PCR, and the TCRdb table lists in-frame clones only, not all of them. The sample contains approximately 300,000 clones, about nine tenths of which appear only once. Sequenced: PBMCs or T cells enriched from blood (not recorded which). J is TRBJ2-3 and V is TRBV9; D may be TRBD1 (6 bases). This sequence was found in a woman aged 18-29 years who had recovered from COVID-19. The CDR3 bases are TGTGCCAGCAGCAAAACAGGGAGATGGGCAGATACGCAGTATTTT. Its translation is CASSKTGRWADTQYF. The variable domain in full, completed from reference TRBV9 and TRBJ2-3, reads DSGVTQTPKHLITATGQRVTLRCSPRSGDLSVYWYQQSLDQGLQFLIQYYNGEERAKGNILERFSAQQFPDLHSELNLSSLELGDSALYFCASSKTGRWADTQYFGPGTRLTVL.